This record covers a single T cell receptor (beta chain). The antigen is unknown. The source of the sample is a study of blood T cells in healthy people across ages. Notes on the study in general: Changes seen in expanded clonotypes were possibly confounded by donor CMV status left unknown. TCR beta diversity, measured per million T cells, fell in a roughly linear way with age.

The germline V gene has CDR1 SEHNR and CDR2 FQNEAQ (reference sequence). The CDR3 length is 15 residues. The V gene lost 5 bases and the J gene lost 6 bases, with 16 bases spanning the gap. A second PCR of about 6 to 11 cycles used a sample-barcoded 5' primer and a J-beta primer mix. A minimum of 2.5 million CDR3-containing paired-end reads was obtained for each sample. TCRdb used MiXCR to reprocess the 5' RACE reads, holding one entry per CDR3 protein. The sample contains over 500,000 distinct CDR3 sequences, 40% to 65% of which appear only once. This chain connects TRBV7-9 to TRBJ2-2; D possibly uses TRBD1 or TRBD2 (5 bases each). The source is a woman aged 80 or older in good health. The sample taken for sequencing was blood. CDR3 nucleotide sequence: TGTGCCAGCAGCCCCATCCGAGGGACGTCCGGGGAGCTGTTTTTT. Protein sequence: CASSPIRGTSGELFF.